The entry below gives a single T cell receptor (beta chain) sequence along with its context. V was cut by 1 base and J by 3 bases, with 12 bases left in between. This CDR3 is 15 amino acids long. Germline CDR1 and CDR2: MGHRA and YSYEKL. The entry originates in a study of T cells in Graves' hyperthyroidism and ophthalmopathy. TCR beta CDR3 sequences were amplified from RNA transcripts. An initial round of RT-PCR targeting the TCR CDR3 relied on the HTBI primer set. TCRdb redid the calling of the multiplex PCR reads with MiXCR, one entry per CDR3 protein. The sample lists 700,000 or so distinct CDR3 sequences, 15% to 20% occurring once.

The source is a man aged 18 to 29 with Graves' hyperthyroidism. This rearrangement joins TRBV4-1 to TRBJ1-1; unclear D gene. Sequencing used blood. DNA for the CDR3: TGCGCCAGCAGCCAAGGCCGTAACCGGGACACTGAAGCTTTCTTT. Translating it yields CASSQGRNRDTEAFF.